The 10 T cell receptor beta chains listed next were all sequenced from one sample in a study of cytomegalovirus exposure and HLA in healthy donors. PCR primers comprised 60 Vbeta and 13 Jbeta primers. The assay was immunoSEQ multiplex PCR, and TCRdb's table has in-frame clones only and misses some. In total, the table holds 50,000 to 80,000 clones. Material: PBMCs. These receptor sequences come from a woman between 18 and 30 years old in good health and CMV-seronegative.

The chain carries TRBV5-4 and TRBJ1-2, with 10 bases matching TRBD1. This CDR3 has 13 amino acids. CDR1 and CDR2 (germline): SGHNT, YYREEE (reference sequence). With 7 bases clipped from V and 2 bases from J, the junction kept 2 bases outside the gene matches. The CDR3 bases are TGTGCCAGCTTGGGACAGGGGAACTATGGCTACACCTTC. The encoded protein is CASLGQGNYGYTF.

The rearrangement links TRBV18 to TRBJ1-2, with D possibly TRBD1 on 6 matching bases. V lost 3 bases, J lost 2 bases, and 10 bases lay in between. Per germline, CDR1 KGHSH and CDR2 LQKENI. This CDR3 comprises 14 residues. CDR3 in DNA: TGTGCCAGCTCACCCGACAGGAAAAACTATGGCTACACCTTC. Residues: CASSPDRKNYGYTF. Full variable domain (rest looked up from reference TRBV18 and TRBJ1-2): NAGVMQNPRHLVRRRGQEARLRCSPMKGHSHVYWYRQLPEEGLKFMVYLQKENIIDESGMPKERFSAEFPKEGPSILRIQQVVRGDSAAYFCASSPDRKNYGYTFGSGTRLTVV.

J is TRBJ1-1 and V is TRBV19; the match to TRBD1 covers 7 bases. Per the germline V gene, CDR1 is LNHDA and CDR2 is SQIVND (reference sequence). The CDR3 length is 16 residues. The J segment lost 3 bases and the V segment lost 3 bases, leaving 10 bases of the junction unmatched. For the CDR3, the DNA is TGTGCCAGTAGTATGCGGACAGGCGGATGGGACACTGAAGCTTTCTTT. This encodes CASSMRTGGWDTEAFF.

J is TRBJ1-2 and V is TRBV19; tentatively, D is TRBD1 (6 bases). Trimming left V 7 bases short and J 4 bases short, with 10 bases between. Germline assignment: CDR1 LNHDA and CDR2 SQIVND (reference sequence). The CDR3 totals 12 residues. The CDR3, as DNA: TGTGCCAGTAATGGGGACACCTATGGCTACACCTTC. This encodes CASNGDTYGYTF.

The chain employs TRBV19 and TRBJ1-2, with D perhaps matching TRBD1 (5 bases). Germline V gene data show CDR1 as LNHDA and CDR2 as SQIVND (reference sequence). This CDR3 contains 12 residues. The germline V and J ends were trimmed by 7 bases and 4 bases, with 10 bases remaining between them. The CDR3 loop reads CASIGQGYGYTF. The CDR3 nucleotides are TGTGCCAGTATTGGGCAGGGCTATGGCTACACCTTC.

The chain recombines TRBV5-6 with TRBJ2-1, with D possibly being TRBD2 (5 bases). V lost 2 bases to trimming and J lost 7 bases, with 13 bases between them. The CDR3 consists of 14 residues. Looked up from germline, CDR1 is SGHDT and CDR2 is YYEEEE. The CDR3: CASSFRGDGNEQFF. Written as DNA, the CDR3 is TGTGCCAGCAGCTTTCGGGGTGATGGGAATGAGCAGTTCTTC.

The CDR3 bases are TGTGCCAGCAGTGAAGCTCGGACTTTGAGCTCTGGGGCCAACGTCCTGACTTTC. This codes for CASSEARTLSSGANVLTF. The chain joins TRBV25-1 to TRBJ2-6; D perhaps matches TRBD2 (5 bases). Trimming took off 2 bases at V and 0 bases at J, with 14 bases between the two ends. The CDR3 is 18 residues long. The germline gives CDR1 MGHDK, CDR2 SYGVNS. The full variable domain, completed using reference TRBV25-1 and TRBJ2-6, is EADIYQTPRYLVIGTGKKITLECSQTMGHDKMYWYQQDPGMELHLIHYSYGVNSTEKGDLSSESTVSRIRTEHFPLTLESARPSHTSQYLCASSEARTLSSGANVLTFGAGSRLTVL.

The chain has TRBV7-9 and TRBJ2-7; D remains ambiguous. This CDR3 spans 12 amino acids. The V gene's germline CDR1 is SEHNR and CDR2 FQNEAQ (reference sequence). Trimming stripped 4 bases from V and 4 bases from J, with 8 bases between. The CDR3 coding sequence is TGTGCCAGCAGCTCACAGTATTACGAGCAGTACTTC. Translating it yields CASSSQYYEQYF. Full variable domain (outside the CDR3, taken from reference TRBV7-9 and TRBJ2-7): DTGVSQNPRHKITKRGQNVTFRCDPISEHNRLYWYRQTLGQGPEFLTYFQNEAQLEKSRLLSDRFSAERPKGSFSTLEIQRTEQGDSAMYLCASSSQYYEQYFGPGTRLTVT.

The chain recombines TRBV27 with TRBJ1-1; D remains unclear. CDR3 length equals 13 residues. The germline gives CDR1 MNHEY, CDR2 SMNVEV (reference sequence). The germline V and J ends were trimmed by 9 bases and 3 bases, with 14 bases remaining between them. The CDR3 here is CASSNARDTEAFF. CDR3 sequence (DNA): TGTGCCAGTTCTAATGCGAGGGACACTGAAGCTTTCTTT.

The rearrangement joins TRBV6-5 to TRBJ1-1; perhaps TRBD1 as D (6 bases). The CDR3 runs 13 residues. Looked up from germline, CDR1 is MNHEY and CDR2 is SVGAGI. V was pared by 1 base and J by 7 bases, with 10 bases between. The CDR3 coding sequence is TGTGCCAGCAGTTACTGGACGACAGGTGAAGCTTTCTTT. The encoded protein is CASSYWTTGEAFF.